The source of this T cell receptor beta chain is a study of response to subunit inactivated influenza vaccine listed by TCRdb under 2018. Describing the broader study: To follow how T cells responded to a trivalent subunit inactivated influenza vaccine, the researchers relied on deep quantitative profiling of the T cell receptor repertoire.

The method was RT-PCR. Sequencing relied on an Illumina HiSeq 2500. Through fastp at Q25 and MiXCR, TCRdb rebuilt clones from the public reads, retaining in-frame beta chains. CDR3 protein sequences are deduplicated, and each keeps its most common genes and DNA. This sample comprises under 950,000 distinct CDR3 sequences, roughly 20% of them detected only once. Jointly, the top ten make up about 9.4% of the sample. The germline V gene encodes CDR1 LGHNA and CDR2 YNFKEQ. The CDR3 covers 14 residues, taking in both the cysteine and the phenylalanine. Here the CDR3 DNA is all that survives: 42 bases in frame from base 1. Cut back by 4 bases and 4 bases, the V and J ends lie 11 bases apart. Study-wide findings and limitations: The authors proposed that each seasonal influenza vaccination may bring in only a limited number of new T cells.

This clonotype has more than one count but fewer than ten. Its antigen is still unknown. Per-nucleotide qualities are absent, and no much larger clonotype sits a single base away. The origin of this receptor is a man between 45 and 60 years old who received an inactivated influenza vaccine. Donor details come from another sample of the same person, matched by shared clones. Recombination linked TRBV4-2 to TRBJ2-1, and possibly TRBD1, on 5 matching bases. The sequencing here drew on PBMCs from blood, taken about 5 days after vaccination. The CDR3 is CASSPSQVYNEQFF. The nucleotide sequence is TGTGCCAGCAGCCCGTCACAGGTTTACAATGAGCAGTTCTTC.